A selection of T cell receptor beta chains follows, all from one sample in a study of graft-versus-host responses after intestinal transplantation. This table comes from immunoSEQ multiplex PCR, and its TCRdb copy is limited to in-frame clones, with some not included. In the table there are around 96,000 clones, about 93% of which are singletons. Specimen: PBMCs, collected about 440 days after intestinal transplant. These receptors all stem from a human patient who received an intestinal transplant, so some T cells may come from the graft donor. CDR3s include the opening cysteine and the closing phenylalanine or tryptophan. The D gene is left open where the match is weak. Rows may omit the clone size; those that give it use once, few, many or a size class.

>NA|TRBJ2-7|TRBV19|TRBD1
CAKRATGTGLDEQYF
TGTGCCAAAAGAGCGACCGGGACAGGGCTCGACGAGCAGTACTTC
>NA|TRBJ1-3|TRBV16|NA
CASSQSGGNTIYF
TGTGCCAGCAGCCAATCGGGGGGAAACACCATATATTTT
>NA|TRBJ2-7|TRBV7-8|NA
CASSLERRSEQYF
TGTGCCAGCAGCCTAGAGAGGAGGAGCGAGCAGTACTTC
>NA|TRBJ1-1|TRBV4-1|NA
CASSQDRGAPWALLNTEAFF
TGCGCCAGCAGCCAAGATCGGGGGGCCCCCTGGGCACTCTTGAACACTGAAGCTTTCTTT
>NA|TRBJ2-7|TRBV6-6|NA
CASRKGWDLSSYEQYF
TGTGCCAGCAGAAAGGGTTGGGATCTTAGCTCCTACGAGCAGTACTTC
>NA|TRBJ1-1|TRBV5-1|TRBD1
CASSPGQSMNTEAFF
TGCGCCAGCAGCCCGGGACAGAGCATGAACACTGAAGCTTTCTTT
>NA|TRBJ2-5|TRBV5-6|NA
CASSFRDGQETQYF
TGTGCCAGCAGCTTCCGGGACGGCCAAGAGACCCAGTACTTC
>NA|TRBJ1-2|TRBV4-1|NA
CASSQNEGRNYGYTF
TGCGCCAGCAGCCAGAATGAGGGACGAAACTATGGCTACACCTTC
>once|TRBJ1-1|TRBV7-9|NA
CASSPLGLSGTEAFF
TGTGCCAGCAGCCCCCTGGGGCTCTCCGGGACTGAAGCTTTCTTT
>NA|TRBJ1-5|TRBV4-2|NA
CASSPGTGMPQHF
TGTGCCAGCAGCCCCGGGACCGGGATGCCCCAGCATTTT
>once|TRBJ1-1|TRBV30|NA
CAWIGQINTEAFF
TGTGCCTGGATAGGGCAGATTAACACTGAAGCTTTCTTT
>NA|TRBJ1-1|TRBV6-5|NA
CASSYLLRAEAFF
TGTGCCAGCAGTTACCTCCTTCGGGCTGAAGCTTTCTTT
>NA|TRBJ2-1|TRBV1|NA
CTSRGPTSGGLPSYNEQFF
TGCACCAGCAGGGGGCCCACTAGCGGGGGATTGCCCTCCTACAATGAGCAGTTCTTC
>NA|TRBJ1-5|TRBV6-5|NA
CASSYSLGSNQPQHF
TGTGCCAGCAGTTACTCGTTGGGTAGCAATCAGCCCCAGCATTTT
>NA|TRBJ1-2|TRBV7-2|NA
CASSPRTPGYTF
TGTGCCAGCAGCCCTCGGACCCCTGGCTACACCTTC
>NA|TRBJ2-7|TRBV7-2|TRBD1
CASSSRQGRIYEQYF
TGTGCCAGCAGCTCCAGACAGGGGAGAATCTACGAGCAGTACTTC
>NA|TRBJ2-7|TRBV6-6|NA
CASSAQGYEQYF
TGTGCCAGCAGTGCACAGGGCTACGAGCAGTACTTC